The next 11 T cell receptor beta chains were all read from a single sample in a study of radiation and T cells in renal cell carcinoma. Time point reported: blood 2 weeks post-SBRT. Treatment noted: 15 Gy SBRT to primary tumor, nephrectomy 4 weeks later. Method: immunoSEQ multiplex PCR; TCRdb's copy keeps in-frame clones and lacks some. The sample gives approximately 61,000 clones, roughly 79% of which show up once; about 6.8% is in the top ten. The sample was blood, taken from a patient whose treatment included radiotherapy and nephrectomy. The origin of the receptors is a man aged 60 to 69 with renal cell carcinoma.

The chain links TRBV5-1 to TRBJ1-4, with TRBD1 matching 7 bases. V dropped 6 bases and J dropped 4; count of bases not matched to a gene: 9. The CDR3 runs 15 residues. Germline CDR1 reads SGHRS; CDR2 reads YFSETQ. CDR3: CASTISGQYNEKLFF. CDR3 coding DNA: TGCGCCAGCACAATATCGGGACAGTATAATGAAAAACTGTTTTTT.

V and J are TRBV4-2 and TRBJ1-3; D gene ambiguous. Germline assignment: CDR1 LGHNA and CDR2 YNFKEQ. V was cut by 0 bases and J by 2 bases, with 8 bases left in between. The CDR3 loop spans 15 amino acids. CDR3 sequence: CASSQDHSTGNTIYF. CDR3 coding DNA: TGTGCCAGCAGCCAAGACCACTCAACTGGAAACACCATATATTTT.

The CDR3 spells CASSYLTGGPSSGNTIYF. The CDR3 coding sequence is TGTGCCAGCAGCTACCTAACTGGGGGGCCCAGTTCTGGAAACACCATATATTTT. The chain recombines TRBV7-8 with TRBJ1-3; possibly TRBD1 for D (6 bases). Germline V gene data show CDR1 as SGHVS and CDR2 as FQNEAQ. Trimming took 4 bases from V and 1 from J, leaving 20 bases between them. The CDR3 is 18 amino acids.

The chain couples TRBV19 to TRBJ2-1; 10 bases match TRBD2. Unmatched junction bases numbered 8, after V lost 5 bases and J lost 10 bases. The length of the CDR3 is 14 residues. The germline gives CDR1 LNHDA, CDR2 SQIVND (reference sequence). Here the CDR3 DNA reads TGTGCCAGTAGTCTAGCGGGAGCGCAATGGGAGCAGTTCTTC. It is translated as CASSLAGAQWEQFF.

The J gene is TRBJ2-3, the V gene TRBV29-1, with 8 nucleotides matching TRBD2. The V gene's germline CDR1 is SQVTM and CDR2 ANQGSEA. The CDR3 has 13 residues. V was clipped by 5 bases and J by 2 bases; unmatched bases: 3. CDR3 sequence (DNA): TGCAGCGTTTCGGGGGGGTCCACAGATACGCAGTATTTT. Its translation is CSVSGGSTDTQYF.

A single count supports this clone. The J gene is TRBJ2-2, the V gene TRBV6-5, with 7 bases that match TRBD2. The trim removed 8 bases at V and 4 bases at J, leaving 4 bases unmatched. Germline CDR1 is MNHEY and CDR2 is SVGAGI. This CDR3 spans 13 amino acids. In DNA form, the CDR3 reads TGTGCCAGCCGGGAGGCAGGCACCGGGGAGCTGTTTTTT. As protein: CASREAGTGELFF.

V usage is TRBV2 and J usage is TRBJ2-1; perhaps D is TRBD1 or TRBD2 (5 bases each). This CDR3 comprises 14 residues. Trimming left V 6 bases short and J 8 bases short, with 17 bases between. CDR1 and CDR2 from the germline V gene are SNHLY and FYNNEI. The CDR3 DNA is TGTGCCAGCAGGGGTAGGGACCCCTGGGATGAGCAGTTCTTC. It yields the protein CASRGRDPWDEQFF.

The V gene is TRBV7-9, the J gene TRBJ1-1; weak D call: TRBD1 (5 bases). This CDR3 has 15 residues. With 3 bases removed from V and 2 bases from J, the gap between germline ends came to 13 bases. CDR1 SEHNR and CDR2 FQNEAQ come from the germline V gene (reference sequence). CDR3 region: CASSFRPGTNTEAFF. As DNA, the CDR3 is TGTGCCAGCAGCTTCAGGCCAGGGACTAACACTGAAGCTTTCTTT.

The chain couples TRBV13 to TRBJ1-1, with 8 positions matching TRBD1. This CDR3 comprises 13 residues. The germline CDR1 and CDR2 sequences are PRHDT and FYEKMQ (reference sequence). V shed 6 bases, J shed 2 bases, and the junction held 2 bases outside the gene matches. The CDR3 coding sequence is TGTGCCAGCAGGGACAGGGCTAACACTGAAGCTTTCTTT. Translating gives CASRDRANTEAFF.

CDR3 in amino acids: CASSQDRDRTLRAQYF. In DNA form, the CDR3 reads TGTGCCAGCAGCCAAGATCGGGACAGGACCTTGCGGGCCCAGTACTTC. The rearrangement joins TRBV14 to TRBJ2-5, with 8 bases lining up with TRBD1. Germline V gene lookup returns CDR1 SGHDN and CDR2 FVKESK. The CDR3 is 16 residues long. Trimming removed 0 bases from V and 9 bases from J; junction bases left unmatched: 12.

This rearrangement joins TRBV7-8 to TRBJ1-2, with D perhaps matching TRBD1 (5 bases). The CDR3 length is 13 residues. Germline V gene data show CDR1 as SGHVS and CDR2 as FQNEAQ. V was cut by 0 bases and J by 7 bases, with 9 bases left in between. DNA for the CDR3: TGTGCCAGCAGCTTAGCCGGGGCGAGTGGCTACACCTTC. Protein sequence: CASSLAGASGYTF. The whole variable domain, filled in from reference TRBV7-8 and TRBJ1-2, reads GAGVSQSPRYKVAKRGQDVALRCDPISGHVSLFWYQQALGQGPEFLTYFQNEAQLDKSGLPSDRFFAERPEGSVSTLKIQRTQQEDSAVYLCASSLAGASGYTFGSGTRLTVV.